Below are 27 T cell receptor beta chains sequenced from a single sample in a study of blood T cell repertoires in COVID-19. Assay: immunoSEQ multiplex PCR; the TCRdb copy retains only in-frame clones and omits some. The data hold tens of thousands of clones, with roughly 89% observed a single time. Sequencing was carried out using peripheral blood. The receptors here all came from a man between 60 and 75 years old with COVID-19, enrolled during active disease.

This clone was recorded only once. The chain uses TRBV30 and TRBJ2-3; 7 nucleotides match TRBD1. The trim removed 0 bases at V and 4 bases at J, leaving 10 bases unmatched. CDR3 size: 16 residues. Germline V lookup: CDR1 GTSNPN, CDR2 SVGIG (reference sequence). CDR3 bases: TGTGCCTGGAGTGTAACGAGACAGGGTTTTTCAGATACGCAGTATTTT. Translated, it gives CAWSVTRQGFSDTQYF. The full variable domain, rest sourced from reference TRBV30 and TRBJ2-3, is SQTIHQWPATLVQPVGSPLSLECTVEGTSNPNLYWYRQAAGRGLQLLFYSVGIGQISSEVPQNLSASRPQDRQFILSSKKLLLSDSGFYLCAWSVTRQGFSDTQYFGPGTRLTVL.

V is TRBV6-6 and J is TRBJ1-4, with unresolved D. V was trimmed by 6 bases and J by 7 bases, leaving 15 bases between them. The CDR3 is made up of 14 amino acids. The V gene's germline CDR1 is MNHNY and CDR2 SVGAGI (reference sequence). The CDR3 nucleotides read TGTGCCAGCAGCCAGCTAAGGACTGCTGAAAAACTGTTTTTT. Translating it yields CASSQLRTAEKLFF.

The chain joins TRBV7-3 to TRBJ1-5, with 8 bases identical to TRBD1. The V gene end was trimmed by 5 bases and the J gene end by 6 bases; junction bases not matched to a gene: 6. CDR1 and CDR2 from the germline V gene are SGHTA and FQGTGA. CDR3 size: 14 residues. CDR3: CASSPVDRAQPQHF. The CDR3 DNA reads TGTGCCAGCAGCCCGGTGGACAGGGCTCAGCCCCAGCATTTT.

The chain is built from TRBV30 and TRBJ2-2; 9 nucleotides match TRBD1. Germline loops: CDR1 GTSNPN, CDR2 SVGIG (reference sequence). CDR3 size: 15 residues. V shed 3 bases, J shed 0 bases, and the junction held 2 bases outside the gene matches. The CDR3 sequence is CAWRTGGTNTGELFF. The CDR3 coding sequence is TGTGCCTGGAGGACAGGGGGTACGAACACCGGGGAGCTGTTTTTT.

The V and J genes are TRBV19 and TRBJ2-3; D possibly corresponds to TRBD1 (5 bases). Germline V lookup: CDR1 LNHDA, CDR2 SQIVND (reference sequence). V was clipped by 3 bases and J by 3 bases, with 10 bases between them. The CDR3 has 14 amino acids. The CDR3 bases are TGTGCCAGTAGTATGGGGCTAATTACAGATACGCAGTATTTT. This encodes CASSMGLITDTQYF.

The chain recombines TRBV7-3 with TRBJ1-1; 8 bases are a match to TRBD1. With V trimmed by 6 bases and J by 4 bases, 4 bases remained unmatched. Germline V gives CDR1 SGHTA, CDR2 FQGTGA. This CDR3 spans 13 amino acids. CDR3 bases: TGTGCCAGCAGAGCGACAGGGGCCACTGAAGCTTTCTTT. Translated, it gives CASRATGATEAFF. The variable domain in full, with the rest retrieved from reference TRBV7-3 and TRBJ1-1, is GAGVSQTPSNKVTEKGKYVELRCDPISGHTALYWYRQSLGQGPEFLIYFQGTGAADDSGLPNDRFFAVRPEGSVSTLKIQRTERGDSAVYLCASRATGATEAFFGQGTRLTVV.

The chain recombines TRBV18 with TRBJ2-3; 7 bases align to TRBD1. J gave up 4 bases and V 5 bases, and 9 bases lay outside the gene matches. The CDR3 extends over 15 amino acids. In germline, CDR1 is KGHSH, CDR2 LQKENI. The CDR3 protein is CASSSYRGGADTQYF. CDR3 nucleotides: TGTGCCAGCTCATCGTACAGGGGTGGTGCAGATACGCAGTATTTT.

CDR3 protein: CASGTGQGRTDTQYF. The CDR3 bases are TGTGCTAGTGGTACCGGACAGGGCCGCACAGATACGCAGTATTTT. This rearrangement joins TRBV12-5 to TRBJ2-3, with TRBD1 matching 8 bases. The CDR3 loop spans 15 amino acids. Germline V CDR1 and CDR2: LGHNT, FRNRAP. Trimming cost V 5 bases and J 1 base; bases outside gene matches: 5.

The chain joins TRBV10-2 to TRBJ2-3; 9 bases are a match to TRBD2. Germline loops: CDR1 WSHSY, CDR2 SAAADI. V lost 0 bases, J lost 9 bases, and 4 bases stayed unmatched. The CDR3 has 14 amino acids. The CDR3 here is CASSESEAGGTQYF. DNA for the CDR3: TGCGCCAGCAGTGAGTCGGAAGCGGGAGGCACGCAGTATTTT.

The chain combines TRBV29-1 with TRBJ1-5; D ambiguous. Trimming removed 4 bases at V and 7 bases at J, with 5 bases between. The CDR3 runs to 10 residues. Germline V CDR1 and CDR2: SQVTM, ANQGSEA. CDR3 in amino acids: CSVGSQPQHF. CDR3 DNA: TGCAGCGTTGGAAGCCAGCCCCAGCATTTT.

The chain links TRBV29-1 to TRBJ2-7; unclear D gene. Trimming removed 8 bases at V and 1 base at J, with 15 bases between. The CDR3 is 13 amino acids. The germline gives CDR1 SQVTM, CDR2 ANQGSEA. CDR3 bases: TGCAGCTCCTTTGAACCGACTTCCTACGAGCAGTACTTC. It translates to CSSFEPTSYEQYF.

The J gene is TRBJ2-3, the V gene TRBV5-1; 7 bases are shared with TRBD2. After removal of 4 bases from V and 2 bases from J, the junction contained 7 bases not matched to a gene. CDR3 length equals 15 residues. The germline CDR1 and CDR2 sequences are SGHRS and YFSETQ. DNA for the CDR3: TGCGCCAGCAGCCCCCCGAGCGGGGACACAGATACGCAGTATTTT. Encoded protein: CASSPPSGDTDTQYF.

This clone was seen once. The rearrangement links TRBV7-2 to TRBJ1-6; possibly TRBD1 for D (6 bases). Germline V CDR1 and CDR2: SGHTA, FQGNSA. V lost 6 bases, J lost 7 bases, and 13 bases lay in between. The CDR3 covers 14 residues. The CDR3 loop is CASRTDRWNSPLHF. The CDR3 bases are TGTGCCAGCAGGACTGACAGGTGGAATTCACCCCTCCACTTT.

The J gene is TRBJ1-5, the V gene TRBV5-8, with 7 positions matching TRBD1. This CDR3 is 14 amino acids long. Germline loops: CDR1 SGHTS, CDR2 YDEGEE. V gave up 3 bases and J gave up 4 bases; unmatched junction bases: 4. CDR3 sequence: CASSSGQSNQPQHF. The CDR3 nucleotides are TGTGCCAGCAGCTCGGGACAGTCTAATCAGCCCCAGCATTTT.

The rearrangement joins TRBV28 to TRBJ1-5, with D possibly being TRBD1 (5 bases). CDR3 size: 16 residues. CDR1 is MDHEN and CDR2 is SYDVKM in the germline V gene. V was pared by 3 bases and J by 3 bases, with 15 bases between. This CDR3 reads CASSLGGGEPNQPQHF. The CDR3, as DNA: TGTGCCAGCAGTTTGGGGGGAGGGGAACCCAATCAGCCCCAGCATTTT.

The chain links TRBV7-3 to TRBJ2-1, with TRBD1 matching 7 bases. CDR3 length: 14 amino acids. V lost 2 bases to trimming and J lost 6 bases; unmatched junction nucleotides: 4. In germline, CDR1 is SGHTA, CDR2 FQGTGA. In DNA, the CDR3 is TGTGCCAGCAGCTTAGGGGACAGACCCAATGAGCAGTTCTTC. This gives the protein CASSLGDRPNEQFF.

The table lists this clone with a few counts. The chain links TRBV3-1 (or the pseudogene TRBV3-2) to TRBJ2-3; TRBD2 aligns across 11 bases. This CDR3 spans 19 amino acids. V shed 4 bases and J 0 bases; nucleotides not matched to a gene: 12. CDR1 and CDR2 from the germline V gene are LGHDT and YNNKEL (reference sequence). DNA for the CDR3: TGTGCCAGCAGCCCAGGGCGGCTAGCGGGAGGATTTAGCACAGATACGCAGTATTTT. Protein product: CASSPGRLAGGFSTDTQYF.

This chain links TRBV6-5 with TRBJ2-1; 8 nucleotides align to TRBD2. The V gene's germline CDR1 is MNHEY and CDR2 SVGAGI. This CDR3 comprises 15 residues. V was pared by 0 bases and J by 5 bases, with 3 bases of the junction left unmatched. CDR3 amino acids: CASSYSTSGHNEQFF. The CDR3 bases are TGTGCCAGCAGTTACTCCACTAGCGGTCACAATGAGCAGTTCTTC.

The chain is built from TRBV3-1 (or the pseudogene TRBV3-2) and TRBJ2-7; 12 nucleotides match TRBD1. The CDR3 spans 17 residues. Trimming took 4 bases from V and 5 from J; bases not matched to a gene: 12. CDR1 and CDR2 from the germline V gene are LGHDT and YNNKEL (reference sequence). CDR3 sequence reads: CASSPTGPGTGGDEQYF. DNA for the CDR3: TGTGCCAGCAGCCCTACCGGGCCCGGGACAGGGGGCGACGAGCAGTACTTC.

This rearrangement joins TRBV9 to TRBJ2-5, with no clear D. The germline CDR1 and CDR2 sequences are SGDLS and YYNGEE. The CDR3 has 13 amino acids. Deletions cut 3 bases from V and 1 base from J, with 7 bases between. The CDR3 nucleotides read TGTGCCAGCAGCGGAACAGTCCAAGAGACCCAGTACTTC. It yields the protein CASSGTVQETQYF.

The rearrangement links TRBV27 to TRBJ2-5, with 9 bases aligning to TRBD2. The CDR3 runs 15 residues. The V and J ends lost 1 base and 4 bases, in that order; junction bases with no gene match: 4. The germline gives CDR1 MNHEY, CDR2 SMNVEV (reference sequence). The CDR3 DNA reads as TGTGCCAGCAGTTTATGGCTAGCGGGGAGAGAGACCCAGTACTTC. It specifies CASSLWLAGRETQYF.

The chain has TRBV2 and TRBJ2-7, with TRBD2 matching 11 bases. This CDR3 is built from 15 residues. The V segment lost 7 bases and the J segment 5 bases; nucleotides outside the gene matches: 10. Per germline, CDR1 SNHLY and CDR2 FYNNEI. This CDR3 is CASTPGLAVVDEQYF. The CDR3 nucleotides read TGTGCCAGCACCCCGGGACTAGCGGTTGTCGACGAGCAGTACTTC. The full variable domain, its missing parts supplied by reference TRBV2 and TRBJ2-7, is EPEVTQTPSHQVTQMGQEVILRCVPISNHLYFYWYRQILGQKVEFLVSFYNNEISEKSEIFDDQFSVERPDGSNFTLKIRSTKLEDSAMYFCASTPGLAVVDEQYFGPGTRLTVT.

The CDR3 sequence: CASSPSGEETQYF. In DNA, the CDR3 is TGTGCCAGCAGTCCTAGCGGGGAAGAGACCCAGTACTTC. The rearrangement uses TRBV11-3 and TRBJ2-5; 9 nucleotides line up with TRBD2. The CDR3 extends over 13 amino acids. V gave up 6 bases and J gave up 3 bases; unmatched junction bases: 2. Germline CDR1 reads SGHNT; CDR2 reads YENEEA. Drawing the rest from reference TRBV11-3 and TRBJ2-5, the complete variable domain is EAGVVQSPRYKIIEKKQPVAFWCNPISGHNTLYWYLQNLGQGPELLIRYENEEAVDDSQLPKDRFSAERLKGVDSTLKIQPAELGDSAVYLCASSPSGEETQYFGPGTRLLVL.

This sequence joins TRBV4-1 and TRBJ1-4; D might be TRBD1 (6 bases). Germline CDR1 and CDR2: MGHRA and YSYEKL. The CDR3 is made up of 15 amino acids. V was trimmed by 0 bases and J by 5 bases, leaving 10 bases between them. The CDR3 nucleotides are TGCGCCAGCAGCCAAGAACAGGGAGCAAATGAAAAACTGTTTTTT. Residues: CASSQEQGANEKLFF.

CDR3 DNA: TGCGCCAGCAGCCCAGTAGCGGGAGTGAGAGAGCAGTACTTC. Protein product: CASSPVAGVREQYF. The chain links TRBV4-3 to TRBJ2-7; 9 bases match TRBD2. Trimming took 4 bases from V and 7 from J; bases not matched to a gene: 8. CDR3 length: 14 amino acids. CDR1 is LGHNA and CDR2 is YSLEER in the germline V gene.

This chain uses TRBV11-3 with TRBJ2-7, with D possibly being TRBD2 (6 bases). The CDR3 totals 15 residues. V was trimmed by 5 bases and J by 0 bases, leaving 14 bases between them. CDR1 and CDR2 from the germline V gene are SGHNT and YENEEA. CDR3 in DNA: TGTGCCAGCAGCGAGGGACTCGGAAGCTCCTACGAGCAGTACTTC. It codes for CASSEGLGSSYEQYF. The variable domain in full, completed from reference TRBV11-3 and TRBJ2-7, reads EAGVVQSPRYKIIEKKQPVAFWCNPISGHNTLYWYLQNLGQGPELLIRYENEEAVDDSQLPKDRFSAERLKGVDSTLKIQPAELGDSAVYLCASSEGLGSSYEQYFGPGTRLTVT.

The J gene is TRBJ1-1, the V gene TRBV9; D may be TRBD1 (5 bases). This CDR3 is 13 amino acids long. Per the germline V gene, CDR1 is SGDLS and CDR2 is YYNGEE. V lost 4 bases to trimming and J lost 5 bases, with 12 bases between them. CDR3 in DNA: TGTGCCAGCAGCCAGGGCGAGATGACTGAAGCTTTCTTT. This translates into CASSQGEMTEAFF. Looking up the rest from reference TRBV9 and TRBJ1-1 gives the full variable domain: DSGVTQTPKHLITATGQRVTLRCSPRSGDLSVYWYQQSLDQGLQFLIQYYNGEERAKGNILERFSAQQFPDLHSELNLSSLELGDSALYFCASSQGEMTEAFFGQGTRLTVV.